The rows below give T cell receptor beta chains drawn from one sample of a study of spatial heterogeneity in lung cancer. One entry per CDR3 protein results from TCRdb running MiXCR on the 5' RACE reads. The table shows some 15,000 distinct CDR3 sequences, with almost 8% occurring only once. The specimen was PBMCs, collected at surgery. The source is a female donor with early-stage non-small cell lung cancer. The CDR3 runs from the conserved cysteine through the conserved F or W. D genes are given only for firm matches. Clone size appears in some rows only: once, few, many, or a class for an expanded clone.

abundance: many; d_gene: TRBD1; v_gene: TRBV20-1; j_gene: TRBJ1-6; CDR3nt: TGCAGTGCTAGAGACACAGGGGTCGGTTCACCCCTCCACTTT; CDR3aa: CSARDTGVGSPLHF
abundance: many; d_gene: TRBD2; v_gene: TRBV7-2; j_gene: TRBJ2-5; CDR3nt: TGTGCCAGCCGGTGGCGGGGGGGCCAAGAGACCCAGTACTTC; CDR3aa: CASRWRGGQETQYF
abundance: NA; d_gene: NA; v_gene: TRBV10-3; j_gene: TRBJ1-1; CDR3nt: TGTGCCATCAGTGAGTCGACAGGCCGAGTGAACACTGAAGCTTTCTTT; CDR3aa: CAISESTGRVNTEAFF
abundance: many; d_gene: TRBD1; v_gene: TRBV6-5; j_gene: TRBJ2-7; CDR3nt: TGTGCCAGCAGTCGACAGGGAAAATCCTACGAGCAGTACTTC; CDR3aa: CASSRQGKSYEQYF
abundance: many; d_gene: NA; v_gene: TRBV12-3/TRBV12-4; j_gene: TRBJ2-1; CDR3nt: TGTGCCAGCAGTTTGTACCAGAGCTCCTACAATGAGCAGTTCTTC; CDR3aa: CASSLYQSSYNEQFF
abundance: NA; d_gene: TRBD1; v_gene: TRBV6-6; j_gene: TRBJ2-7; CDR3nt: TGTGCCAGCACCCTGAGGACAGGCTCCTCCGAGCAGTACTTC; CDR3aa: CASTLRTGSSEQYF
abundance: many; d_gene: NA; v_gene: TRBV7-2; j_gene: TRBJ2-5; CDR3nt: TGTGCCAGCAGCTCTCCTCAAGAGACCCAGTACTTC; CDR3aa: CASSSPQETQYF
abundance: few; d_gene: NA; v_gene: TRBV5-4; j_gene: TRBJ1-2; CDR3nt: TGTGCCAGCAGCTTTGGCAGGGCAGCAAACTATGGCTACACCTTC; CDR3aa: CASSFGRAANYGYTF
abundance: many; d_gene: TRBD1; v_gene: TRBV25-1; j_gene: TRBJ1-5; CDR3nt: TGTGCCAGCAGTGAATGGGGACAGAGCAATCAGCCCCAGCATTTT; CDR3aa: CASSEWGQSNQPQHF
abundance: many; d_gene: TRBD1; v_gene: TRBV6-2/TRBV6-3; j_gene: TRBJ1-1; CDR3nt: TGTGCCAGCAGCACTACAGGGGGCGCGGACACTGAAGCTTTCTTT; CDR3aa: CASSTTGGADTEAFF
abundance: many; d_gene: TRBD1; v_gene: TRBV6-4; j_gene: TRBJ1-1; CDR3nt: TGTGCCAGCAGTCCGGGACAGGAGGGCACTGAAGCTTTCTTT; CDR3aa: CASSPGQEGTEAFF
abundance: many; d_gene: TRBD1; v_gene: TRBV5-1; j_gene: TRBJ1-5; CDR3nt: TGCGCCAGCAGCGCGACAGGGGACGGTCAGCCCCAGCATTTT; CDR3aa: CASSATGDGQPQHF
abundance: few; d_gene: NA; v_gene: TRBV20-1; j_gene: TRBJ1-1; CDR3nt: TGCAGTGCTAGGGTTTTCGGGGCCATGAACACTGAAGCTTTCTTT; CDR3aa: CSARVFGAMNTEAFF
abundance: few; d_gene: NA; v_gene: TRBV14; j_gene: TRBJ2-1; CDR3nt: TGTGCCAGCAGCCAAGGGCACAGGGGGGGACTTTATGAGCAGTTCTTC; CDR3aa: CASSQGHRGGLYEQFF
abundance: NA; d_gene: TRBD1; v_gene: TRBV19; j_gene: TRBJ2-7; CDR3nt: TGTGCCAGTAGTCTCCAAGGACAGGGGCGGTCCTACGAGCAGTACTTC; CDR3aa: CASSLQGQGRSYEQYF
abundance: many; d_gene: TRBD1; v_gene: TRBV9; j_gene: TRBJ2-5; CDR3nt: TGTGCCAGCAGCGCCGGACAGGGCGGGGAGACCCAGTACTTC; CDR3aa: CASSAGQGGETQYF
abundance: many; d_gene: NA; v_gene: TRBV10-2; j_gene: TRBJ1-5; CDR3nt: TGCGCCAGCAGTGACACAGGGTATAGCAATCAGCCCCAGCATTTT; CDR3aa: CASSDTGYSNQPQHF
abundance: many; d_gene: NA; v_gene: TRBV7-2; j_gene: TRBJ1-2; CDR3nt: TGTGCCAGCAGCCCGAGGGCAGATTACAATGAAGGCTACACCTTC; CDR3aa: CASSPRADYNEGYTF
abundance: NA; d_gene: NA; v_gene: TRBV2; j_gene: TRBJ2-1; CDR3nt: TGTGCCAGCAGGCTCACCCCCAGCGGGTGGGGGGCAGGGATTGGCAATGAGCAGTTCTTC; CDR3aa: CASRLTPSGWGAGIGNEQFF
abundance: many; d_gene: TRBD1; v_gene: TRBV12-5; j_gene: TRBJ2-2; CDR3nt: TGTGCTAGTGGTTTGGTGGGACCGGGACAGGGGATTTCCGGGGAGCTGTTTTTT; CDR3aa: CASGLVGPGQGISGELFF
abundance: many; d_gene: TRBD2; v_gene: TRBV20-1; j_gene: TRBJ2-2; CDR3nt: TGCAGTGCTAGAGATGCTAGCGGGGGGGCCTCGGACACCGGGGAGCTGTTTTTT; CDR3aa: CSARDASGGASDTGELFF
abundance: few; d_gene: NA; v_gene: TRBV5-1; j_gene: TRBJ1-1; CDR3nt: TGCGCCAGCAGCGGCGGTGGCTCCCCTATGAACACTGAAGCTTTCTTT; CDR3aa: CASSGGGSPMNTEAFF
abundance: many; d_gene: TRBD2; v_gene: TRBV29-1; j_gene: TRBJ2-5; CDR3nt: TGCAGCGTTGTTCCCCAGCGGGGGTACCAAGAGACCCAGTACTTC; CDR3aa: CSVVPQRGYQETQYF
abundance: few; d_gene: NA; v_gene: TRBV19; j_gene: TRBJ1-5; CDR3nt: TGTGCCAGTAGTATTCTGGGGGATCAGCCCCAGCATTTT; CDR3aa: CASSILGDQPQHF
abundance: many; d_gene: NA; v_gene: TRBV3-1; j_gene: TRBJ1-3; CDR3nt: TGTGCCAGCAGCCAAGGTAGCACCATATATTTT; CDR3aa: CASSQGSTIYF
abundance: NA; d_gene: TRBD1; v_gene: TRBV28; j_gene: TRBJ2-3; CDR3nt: TGTGCCTCCAGGGGGAACACAGATACGCAGTATTTT; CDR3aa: CASRGNTDTQYF
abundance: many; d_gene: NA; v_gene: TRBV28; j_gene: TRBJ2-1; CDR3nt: TGTGCCAGCAAGTTAGTGCCAGGCCATCTCAATGAGCAGTTCTTC; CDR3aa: CASKLVPGHLNEQFF
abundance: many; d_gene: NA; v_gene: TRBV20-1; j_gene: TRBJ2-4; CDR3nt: TGCAGTGCCCCTATAGCGAGTGGGGTAGCCAAAAACATTCAGTACTTC; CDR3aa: CSAPIASGVAKNIQYF
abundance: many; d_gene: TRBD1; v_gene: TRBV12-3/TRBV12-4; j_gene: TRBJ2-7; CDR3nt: TGTGCCAGCAGTCCAAGGACAGGGGGCCACGAGCAGTACTTC; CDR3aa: CASSPRTGGHEQYF
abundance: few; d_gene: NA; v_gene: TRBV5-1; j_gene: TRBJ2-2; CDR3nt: TGCGCCAGCAGCTTGGGACTTCCCAGGCTTGACACCGGGGAGCTGTTTTTT; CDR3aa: CASSLGLPRLDTGELFF
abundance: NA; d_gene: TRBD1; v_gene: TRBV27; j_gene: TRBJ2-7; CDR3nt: TGTGCCAGCAGTTCCTTACCTTACCCGGGACAGGGCTCCTACGAGCAGTACTTC; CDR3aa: CASSSLPYPGQGSYEQYF
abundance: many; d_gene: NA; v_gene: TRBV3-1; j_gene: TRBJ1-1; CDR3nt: TGTGCCAGCAGCCTCCTCGACACGGACATGATTTGCTTT; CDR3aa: CASSLLDTDMICF